The clone carrying this T cell receptor beta chain was counted ten times or more. The sample is drawn from a study of molecular identifiers for immune sequencing clone quantification. Libraries of bulk TCR were made by previously described methods (with listed TCR primers). TCRdb used MiXCR to reprocess the PCR reads, holding one entry per CDR3 protein. The table has about 640,000 distinct CDR3 sequences, around 20% seen once; the top ten hold roughly 0.9%. Germline V gene sequence: CDR1 DFQATT, CDR2 SNEGSKA (reference sequence). V shed 5 bases and J shed 4 bases, with 17 bases lying between them. The CDR3 length is 14 residues.

Sample: naive CD8+ T cells from blood, with Jurkat cell RNA spiked in. Sample subset: FACS-sorted CD8+CD4-CCR7+CD45RA+ naive T cells. The TCR sequence derives from a human donor in good health. Some libraries in this study had Jurkat cell RNA spiked in. The chain couples TRBV20-1 to TRBJ1-2, with a possible D match to TRBD1 (6 bases). The CDR3 loop is CSALYRALVYGYTF. As DNA, the CDR3 is TGCAGTGCTCTTTACAGGGCTCTAGTCTATGGCTACACCTTC.